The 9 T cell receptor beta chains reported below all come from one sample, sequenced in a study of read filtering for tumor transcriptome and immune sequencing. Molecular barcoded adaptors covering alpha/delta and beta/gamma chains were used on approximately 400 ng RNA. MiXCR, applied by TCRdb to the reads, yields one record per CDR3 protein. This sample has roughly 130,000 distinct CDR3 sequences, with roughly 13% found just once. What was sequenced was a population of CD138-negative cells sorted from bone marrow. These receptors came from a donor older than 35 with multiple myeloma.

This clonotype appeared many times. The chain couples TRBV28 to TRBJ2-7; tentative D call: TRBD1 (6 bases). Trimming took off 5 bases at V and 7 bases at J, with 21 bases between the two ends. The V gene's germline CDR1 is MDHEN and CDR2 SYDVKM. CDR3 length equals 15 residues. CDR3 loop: CASSQENRDRFEQYF. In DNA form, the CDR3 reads TGTGCCAGCAGTCAAGAGAACAGGGACCGATTTGAGCAGTACTTC. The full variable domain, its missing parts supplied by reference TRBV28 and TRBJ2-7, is DVKVTQSSRYLVKRTGEKVFLECVQDMDHENMFWYRQDPGLGLRLIYFSYDVKMKEKGDIPEGYSVSREKKERFSLILESASTNQTSMYLCASSQENRDRFEQYFGPGTRLTVT.

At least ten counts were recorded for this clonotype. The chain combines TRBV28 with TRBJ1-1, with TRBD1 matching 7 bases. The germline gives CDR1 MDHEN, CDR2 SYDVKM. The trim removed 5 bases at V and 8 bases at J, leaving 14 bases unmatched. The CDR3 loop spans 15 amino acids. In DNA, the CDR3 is TGTGCCAGCAGTCTAACAGGGGCTCTAAGGATCGAAGCTTTCTTT. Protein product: CASSLTGALRIEAFF.

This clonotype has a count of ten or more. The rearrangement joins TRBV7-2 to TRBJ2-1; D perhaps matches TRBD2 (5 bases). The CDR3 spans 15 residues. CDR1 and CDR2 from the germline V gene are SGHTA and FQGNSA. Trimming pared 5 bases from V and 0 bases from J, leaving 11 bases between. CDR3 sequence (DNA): TGTGCCAGCAGCCCAACTAGTAGCTCCTACAATGAGCAGTTCTTC. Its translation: CASSPTSSSYNEQFF.

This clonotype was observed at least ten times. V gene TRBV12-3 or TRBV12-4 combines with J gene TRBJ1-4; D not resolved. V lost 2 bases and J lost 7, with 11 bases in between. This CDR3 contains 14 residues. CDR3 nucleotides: TGTGCCAGCAGTTTATCGCCGACTCGTGAAAAACTGTTTTTT. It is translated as CASSLSPTREKLFF.

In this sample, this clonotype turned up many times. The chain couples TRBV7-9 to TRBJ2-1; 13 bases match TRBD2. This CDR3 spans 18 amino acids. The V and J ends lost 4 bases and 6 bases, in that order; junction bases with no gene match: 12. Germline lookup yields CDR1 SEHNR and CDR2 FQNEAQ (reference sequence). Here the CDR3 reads CASSSPRRTSGGTNEQFF. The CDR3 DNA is TGTGCCAGCAGCTCCCCTCGGCGGACTAGCGGGGGAACCAATGAGCAGTTCTTC. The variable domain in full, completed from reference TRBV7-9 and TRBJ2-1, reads DTGVSQNPRHKITKRGQNVTFRCDPISEHNRLYWYRQTLGQGPEFLTYFQNEAQLEKSRLLSDRFSAERPKGSFSTLEIQRTEQGDSAMYLCASSSPRRTSGGTNEQFFGPGTRLTVL.

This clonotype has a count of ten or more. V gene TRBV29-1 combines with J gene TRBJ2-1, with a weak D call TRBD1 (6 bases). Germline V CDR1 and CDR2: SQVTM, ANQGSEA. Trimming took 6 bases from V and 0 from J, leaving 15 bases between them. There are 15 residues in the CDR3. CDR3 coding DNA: TGCAGCGTAGTACCCGGGACATCCTCCTACAATGAGCAGTTCTTC. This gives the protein CSVVPGTSSYNEQFF.

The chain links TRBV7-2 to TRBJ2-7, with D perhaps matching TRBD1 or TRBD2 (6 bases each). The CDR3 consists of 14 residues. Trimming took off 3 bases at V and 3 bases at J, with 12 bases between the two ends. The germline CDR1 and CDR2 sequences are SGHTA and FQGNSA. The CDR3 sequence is CASSFGRGGYEQYF. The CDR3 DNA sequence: TGTGCCAGCAGCTTCGGCAGGGGAGGCTACGAGCAGTACTTC. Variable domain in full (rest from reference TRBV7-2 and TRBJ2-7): GAGVSQSPSNKVTEKGKDVELRCDPISGHTALYWYRQSLGQGLEFLIYFQGNSAPDKSGLPSDRFSAERTGGSVSTLTIQRTQQEDSAVYLCASSFGRGGYEQYFGPGTRLTVT.

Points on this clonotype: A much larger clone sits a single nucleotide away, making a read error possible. CDR3 protein: CASSLPSGRAGEQFF. The CDR3 DNA follows: TGTGCCAGCTCACTCCCTAGCGGGAGGGCCGGTGAGCAGTTCTTC. This chain joins TRBV18 and TRBJ2-1; TRBD2 agrees at 12 bases. The J segment lost 9 bases and the V segment lost 4 bases, leaving 7 bases of the junction unmatched. Germline CDR1 KGHSH, CDR2 LQKENI. CDR3 length: 15 residues.

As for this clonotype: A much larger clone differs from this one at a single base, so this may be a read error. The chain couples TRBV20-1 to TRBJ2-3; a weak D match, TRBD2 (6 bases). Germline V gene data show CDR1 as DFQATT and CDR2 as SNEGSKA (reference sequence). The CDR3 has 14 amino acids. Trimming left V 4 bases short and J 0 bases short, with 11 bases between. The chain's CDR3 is CSAKRGTSTDTQYF. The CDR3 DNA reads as TGCAGTGCTAAAAGAGGGACTAGCACAGATACGCAGTATTTT.